Following are 17 T cell receptor beta chains from one sample sequenced in a study of blood T cell repertoires in COVID-19. Assay: immunoSEQ multiplex PCR; the TCRdb copy retains only in-frame clones and omits some. The data hold 160,000 or so clones, with approximately 90% observed a single time. The specimen sequenced was peripheral blood. The receptors were sampled from a man aged 18 to 29 with acute or convalescent COVID-19.

This chain connects TRBV7-9 to TRBJ1-5; 7 bases align to TRBD1. CDR3 length equals 16 residues. Germline V gene data show CDR1 as SEHNR and CDR2 as FQNEAQ (reference sequence). The V and J ends lost 4 bases and 0 bases, in that order; junction bases with no gene match: 6. CDR3 nucleotides: TGTGCCAGCAGCTCCCAACAGGGGTATAGCAATCAGCCCCAGCATTTT. This encodes CASSSQQGYSNQPQHF.

CDR3 in DNA: TGTGCCAGTAGTATTGACAGGGCTGGAAACACCATATATTTT. Translated: CASSIDRAGNTIYF. V gene TRBV19 combines with J gene TRBJ1-3; the match to TRBD1 covers 7 bases. The length of the CDR3 is 14 residues. V gave up 3 bases and J gave up 2 bases; unmatched junction bases: 1. Germline values: CDR1 LNHDA, CDR2 SQIVND (reference sequence).

The genes are TRBV4-1 and TRBJ1-3, with D unclear. Looked up from germline, CDR1 is MGHRA and CDR2 is YSYEKL. CDR3 size: 15 residues. The V end lost 1 base, the J end lost 0 bases, and 7 bases lay between the germline ends. CDR3 sequence (DNA): TGCGCCAGCAGCCAAGCCGGGAGCTCTGGAAACACCATATATTTT. Translation: CASSQAGSSGNTIYF.

The chain recombines TRBV18 with TRBJ1-1, with D perhaps TRBD1 (5 bases). The CDR3 loop spans 15 amino acids. The V end was cut by 5 bases, the J end by 5 bases, with 18 bases between. The germline gives CDR1 KGHSH, CDR2 LQKENI. The CDR3 nucleotides are TGTGCCAGCTCATCCACAGGTGGAAGCCCTACTGAAGCTTTCTTT. This gives the protein CASSSTGGSPTEAFF.

This chain connects TRBV4-2 to TRBJ1-3, with a tentative D call TRBD1 (6 bases). Trimming shortened V by 0 bases and J by 0 bases, and 12 bases separated the two germline ends. Germline loops: CDR1 LGHNA, CDR2 YNFKEQ. This CDR3 spans 17 amino acids. The CDR3, as DNA: TGTGCCAGCAGCCAAGAGGGGGGGGCAGACTCTGGAAACACCATATATTTT. Translated, it gives CASSQEGGADSGNTIYF.

The chain is built from TRBV5-8 and TRBJ2-7; D gene uncertain. From germline, CDR1 is SGHTS and CDR2 YDEGEE. V gave up 4 bases and J gave up 3 bases, with 20 bases separating them. The CDR3 is 16 amino acids. The CDR3 DNA is TGTGCCAGCAGCAATGTCCGTTCAACTTATAACTACGAGCAGTACTTC. Encoded protein: CASSNVRSTYNYEQYF.

The chain links TRBV4-2 to TRBJ2-5; D is perhaps TRBD1 (6 bases). The germline V gene has CDR1 LGHNA and CDR2 YNFKEQ. V was trimmed by 4 bases and J by 1 base, leaving 10 bases between them. CDR3 length: 14 residues. The CDR3 region has the DNA TGTGCCAGCAGCCTCTCCAGGGGCCAAGAGACCCAGTACTTC. This sequence encodes CASSLSRGQETQYF.

This chain connects TRBV27 to TRBJ2-3, with 9 bases lining up with TRBD1. Germline CDR1 reads MNHEY; CDR2 reads SMNVEV (reference sequence). CDR3 length: 18 amino acids. Trimming removed 0 bases from V and 4 bases from J; junction bases left unmatched: 11. Here the CDR3 reads CASSLSGIGTGRADTQYF. DNA for the CDR3: TGTGCCAGCAGTTTATCGGGTATCGGGACAGGGCGTGCAGATACGCAGTATTTT.

The rearrangement joins TRBV7-6 to TRBJ2-2, with 7 bases matching TRBD2. V shed 6 bases and J 5 bases; nucleotides not matched to a gene: 9. Looked up from germline, CDR1 is SGHVS and CDR2 is FNYEAQ. CDR3 size: 15 residues. DNA for the CDR3: TGTGCCAGCAGTGGGGCGGGAGTAGTGACCGGGGAGCTGTTTTTT. Translating gives CASSGAGVVTGELFF.

J is TRBJ1-5 and V is TRBV19; D is possibly TRBD1 (5 bases). The CDR3 consists of 15 residues. Trimming took 3 bases from V and 6 from J, leaving 15 bases between them. Germline CDR1 is LNHDA and CDR2 is SQIVND (reference sequence). CDR3 nucleotide sequence: TGTGCCAGTAGTATTCCAGGGCCGGCAAGTCAGCCCCAGCATTTT. This codes for CASSIPGPASQPQHF.

The gene calls are TRBV3-1 (or the pseudogene TRBV3-2) and TRBJ1-1; maybe TRBD1 (5 bases). Trimming pared 0 bases from V and 9 bases from J, leaving 11 bases between. This CDR3 spans 13 amino acids. Germline CDR1 reads LGHDT; CDR2 reads YNNKEL (reference sequence). CDR3 nucleotide sequence: TGTGCCAGCAGCCAAGAAGTCGGACAAAAAGCTTTCTTT. Translated, it gives CASSQEVGQKAFF.

The chain combines TRBV30 with TRBJ2-7; weak D call: TRBD2 (6 bases). CDR1 GTSNPN and CDR2 SVGIG come from the germline V gene (reference sequence). This CDR3 has 16 residues. V was cut by 4 bases and J by 3 bases, with 22 bases left in between. The CDR3 loop reads CAWIPRRGTPDYEQYF. The CDR3 coding sequence is TGTGCCTGGATTCCCAGGAGGGGTACCCCCGACTACGAGCAGTACTTC.

In this sample, this clone turned up once. The V gene is TRBV9, the J gene TRBJ1-2; 8 bases fit TRBD1. The trim removed 4 bases at V and 8 bases at J, leaving 16 bases unmatched. This CDR3 is 16 amino acids long. Germline assignment: CDR1 SGDLS and CDR2 YYNGEE. CDR3 amino acids: CASSPGRGTGSIGYTF. The CDR3 nucleotides are TGTGCCAGCAGCCCCGGACGGGGGACAGGCAGCATCGGCTACACCTTC.

The gene calls are TRBV5-1 and TRBJ2-7; tentatively, D is TRBD2 (6 bases). CDR1 and CDR2 (germline): SGHRS, YFSETQ. Trimming took 5 bases from V and 5 from J, leaving 8 bases between them. CDR3 size: 11 residues. CDR3 region: CASRTGDEQYF. In DNA form, the CDR3 reads TGCGCCAGCAGGACGGGGGACGAGCAGTACTTC.

The table lists this clone with a few counts. The rearrangement joins TRBV4-1 to TRBJ1-1, with D maybe TRBD1 (5 bases). The length of the CDR3 is 13 residues. Trimming pared 1 base from V and 3 bases from J, leaving 6 bases between. CDR1 MGHRA and CDR2 YSYEKL come from the germline V gene. CDR3 bases: TGCGCCAGCAGCCAAGTACAGGACACTGAAGCTTTCTTT. Translation: CASSQVQDTEAFF.

Note on this clone: A junction boundary mismatches the germline segment, possibly from a read error. The CDR3 sequence: CLVRLTVNTEAFF. DNA of the CDR3: TGCTTAGTGAGGTTGACAGTAAACACTGAAGCTTTCTTT. The V and J genes are TRBV30 and TRBJ1-1; possibly TRBD1 for D (5 bases). CDR1 and CDR2 (germline): GTSNPN, SVGIG (reference sequence). The CDR3 extends over 13 amino acids.

The chain links TRBV12-3 or TRBV12-4 to TRBJ1-4; D ambiguous. The CDR3 sequence is 11 residues long. V lost 10 bases, J lost 2 bases, and 5 bases lay in between. DNA of the CDR3: TGTGCCACTGCGACTAATGAAAAACTGTTTTTT. It specifies CATATNEKLFF.